This T cell receptor (beta chain) was found in a study of Graves' ophthalmopathy and Graves' hyperthyroidism. At the level of the study: Before any treatment, peripheral blood was taken at the initial diagnosis.

This clonotype was counted many times. Exclusion covered patients with other autoimmune diseases or uncontrolled infections (as well as pregnancy or lactation). Reliance was placed on clinical symptoms, serum thyroxine, TRAb, thyroid ultrasound and orbital computed tomography for diagnosis. The PBMCs used were ones drawn from 7.5 to 10 ml of fresh peripheral blood. This CDR3 comprises 16 residues. V dropped 4 bases and J dropped 5; count of bases not matched to a gene: 8. From germline, CDR1 is MNHNS and CDR2 SASEGT. TCR beta CDR3 amplification used RNA transcripts. An opening RT-PCR round employed HTBI primers and preceded a second-round multiplex PCR. TCRdb redid the calling of the multiplex PCR reads with MiXCR, one entry per CDR3 protein. The profile covers roughly 420,000 distinct CDR3 sequences, with around a fifth appearing a single time and approximately 3.2% taken by the ten largest.

This chain uses TRBV6-1 with TRBJ2-5, with 12 bases aligning to TRBD1. Material: peripheral blood. This clonotype originated in a woman aged 18-35 years with stable Graves' hyperthyroidism. CDR3 DNA: TGTGCCAGCAGTGGCCCGGGACAGGGGGCCTGGGAGACCCAGTACTTC. Its translation is CASSGPGQGAWETQYF.